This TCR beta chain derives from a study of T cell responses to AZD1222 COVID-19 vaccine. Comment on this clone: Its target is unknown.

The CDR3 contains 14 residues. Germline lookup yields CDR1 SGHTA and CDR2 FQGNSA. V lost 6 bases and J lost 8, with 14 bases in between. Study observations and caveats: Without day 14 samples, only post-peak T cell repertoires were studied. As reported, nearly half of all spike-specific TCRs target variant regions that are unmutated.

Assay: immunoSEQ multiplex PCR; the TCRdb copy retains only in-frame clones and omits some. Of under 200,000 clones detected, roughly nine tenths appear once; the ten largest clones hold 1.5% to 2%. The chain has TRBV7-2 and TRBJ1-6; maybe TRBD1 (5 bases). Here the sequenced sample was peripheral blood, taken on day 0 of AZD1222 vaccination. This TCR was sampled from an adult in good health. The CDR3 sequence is CASSTVGRDSPLHF. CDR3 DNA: TGTGCCAGCAGTACCGTGGGCAGGGATTCACCCCTCCACTTT.